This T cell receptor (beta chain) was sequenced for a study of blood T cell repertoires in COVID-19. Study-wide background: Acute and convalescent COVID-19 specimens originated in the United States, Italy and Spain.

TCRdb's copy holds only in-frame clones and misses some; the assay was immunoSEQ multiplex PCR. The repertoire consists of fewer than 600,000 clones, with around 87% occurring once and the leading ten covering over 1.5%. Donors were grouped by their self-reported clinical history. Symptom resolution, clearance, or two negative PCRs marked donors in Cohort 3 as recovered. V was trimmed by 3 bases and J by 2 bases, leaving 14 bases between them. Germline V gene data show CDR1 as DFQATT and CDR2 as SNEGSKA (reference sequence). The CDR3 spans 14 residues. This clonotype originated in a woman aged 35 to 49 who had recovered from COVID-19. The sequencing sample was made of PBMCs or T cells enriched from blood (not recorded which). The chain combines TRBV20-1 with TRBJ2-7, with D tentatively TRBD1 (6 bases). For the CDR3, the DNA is TGCAGTGCTAGTCATCCGGGACACACCTACGAGCAGTACTTC. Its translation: CSASHPGHTYEQYF.